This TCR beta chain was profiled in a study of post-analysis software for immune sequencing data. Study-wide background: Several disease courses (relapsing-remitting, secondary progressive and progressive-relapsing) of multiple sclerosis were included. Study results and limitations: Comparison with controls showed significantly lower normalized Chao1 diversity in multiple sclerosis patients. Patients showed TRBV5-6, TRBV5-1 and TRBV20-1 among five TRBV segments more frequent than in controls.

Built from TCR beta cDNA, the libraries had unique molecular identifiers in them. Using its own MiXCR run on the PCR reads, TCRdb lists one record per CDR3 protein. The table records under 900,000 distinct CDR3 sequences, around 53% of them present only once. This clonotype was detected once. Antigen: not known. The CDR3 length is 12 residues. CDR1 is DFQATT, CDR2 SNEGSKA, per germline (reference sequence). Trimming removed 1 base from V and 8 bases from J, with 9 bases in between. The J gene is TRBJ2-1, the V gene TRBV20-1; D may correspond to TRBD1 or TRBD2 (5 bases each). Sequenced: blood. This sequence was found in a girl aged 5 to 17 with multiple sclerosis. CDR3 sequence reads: CSARGGGYEQFF. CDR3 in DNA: TGCAGTGCTAGAGGGGGCGGGTATGAGCAGTTCTTC.